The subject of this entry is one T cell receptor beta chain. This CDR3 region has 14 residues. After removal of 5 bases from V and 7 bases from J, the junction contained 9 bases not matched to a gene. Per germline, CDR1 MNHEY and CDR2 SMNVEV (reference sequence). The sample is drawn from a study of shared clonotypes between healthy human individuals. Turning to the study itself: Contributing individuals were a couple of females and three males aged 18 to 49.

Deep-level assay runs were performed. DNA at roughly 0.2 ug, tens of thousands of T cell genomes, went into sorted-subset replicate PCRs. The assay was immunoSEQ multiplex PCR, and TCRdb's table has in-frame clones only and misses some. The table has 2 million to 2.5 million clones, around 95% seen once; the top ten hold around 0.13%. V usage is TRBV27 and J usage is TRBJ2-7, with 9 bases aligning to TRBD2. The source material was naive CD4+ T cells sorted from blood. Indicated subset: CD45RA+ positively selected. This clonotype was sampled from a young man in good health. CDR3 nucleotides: TGTGCCAGCAGTAGTCTAGCGGGGAAAGGGGAGCAGTACTTC. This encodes CASSSLAGKGEQYF.